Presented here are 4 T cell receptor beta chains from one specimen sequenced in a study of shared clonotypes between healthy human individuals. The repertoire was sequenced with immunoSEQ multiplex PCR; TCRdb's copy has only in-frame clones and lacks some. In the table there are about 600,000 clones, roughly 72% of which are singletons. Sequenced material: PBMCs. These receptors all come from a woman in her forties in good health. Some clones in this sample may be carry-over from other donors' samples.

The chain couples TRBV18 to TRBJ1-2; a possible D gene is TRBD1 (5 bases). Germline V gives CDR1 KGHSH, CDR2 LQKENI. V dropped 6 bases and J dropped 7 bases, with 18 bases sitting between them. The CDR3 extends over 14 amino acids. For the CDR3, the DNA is TGTGCCAGCTCCCCGCAGGGCCCGGGGCCTGGCTACACCTTC. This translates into CASSPQGPGPGYTF.

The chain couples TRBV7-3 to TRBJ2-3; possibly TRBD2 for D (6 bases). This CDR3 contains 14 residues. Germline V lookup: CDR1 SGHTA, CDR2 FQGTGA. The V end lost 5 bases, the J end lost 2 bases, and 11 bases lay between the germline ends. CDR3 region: CASSPGTFTDTQYF. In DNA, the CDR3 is TGTGCCAGCAGCCCAGGGACTTTCACAGATACGCAGTATTTT. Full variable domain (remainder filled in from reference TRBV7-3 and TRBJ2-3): GAGVSQTPSNKVTEKGKYVELRCDPISGHTALYWYRQSLGQGPEFLIYFQGTGAADDSGLPNDRFFAVRPEGSVSTLKIQRTERGDSAVYLCASSPGTFTDTQYFGPGTRLTVL.

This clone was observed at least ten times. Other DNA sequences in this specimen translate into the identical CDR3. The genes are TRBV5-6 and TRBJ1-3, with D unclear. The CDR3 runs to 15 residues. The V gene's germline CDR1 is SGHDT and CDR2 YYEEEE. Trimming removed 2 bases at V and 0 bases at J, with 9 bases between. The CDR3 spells CASSFLGSSGNTIYF. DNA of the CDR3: TGTGCCAGCAGCTTCCTGGGAAGCTCTGGAAACACCATATATTTT.

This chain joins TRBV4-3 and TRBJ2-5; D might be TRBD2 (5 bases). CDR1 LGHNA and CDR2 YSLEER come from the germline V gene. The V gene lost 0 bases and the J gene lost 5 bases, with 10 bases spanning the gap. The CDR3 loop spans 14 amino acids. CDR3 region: CASSQDQRGETQYF. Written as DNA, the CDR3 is TGCGCCAGCAGCCAAGATCAGCGAGGGGAGACCCAGTACTTC.